Listed here is a single T cell receptor beta chain. The germline V gene encodes CDR1 SGHRS and CDR2 YFSETQ. This CDR3 has 15 residues. Unmatched junction bases numbered 3, after V lost 1 base and J lost 2 bases. The data were obtained in a study of T cell responses to AZD1222 COVID-19 vaccine. Assay used: immunoSEQ multiplex PCR; TCRdb lists only in-frame clones, some missing. The table lists roughly 110,000 clones, approximately 83% of them singletons, with about 9% in the top ten. Sequencing used peripheral blood, obtained on day 0 of AZD1222 vaccination. This rearrangement joins TRBV5-1 to TRBJ1-5; 7 bases are shared with TRBD1. This TCR came from an adult in good health. The CDR3, as DNA: TGCGCCAGCAGCTTGTCAGGGGGAGGCAATCAGCCCCAGCATTTT. Translating gives CASSLSGGGNQPQHF.